This T cell receptor (beta chain) was sequenced for a study of blood T cell repertoires in COVID-19. V shed 4 bases and J shed 1 base, with 11 bases lying between them. The CDR3 contains 14 residues. From germline, CDR1 is SGHAT and CDR2 FQNNGV. Produced via immunoSEQ multiplex PCR; TCRdb's table is partial and in-frame only. In the table there are fewer than 250,000 clones, approximately 80% of which are singletons. The chain is built from TRBV11-2 and TRBJ2-7, with TRBD1 as a possible D gene (5 bases). The material sequenced was peripheral blood. This receptor was taken from a woman in her fifties or sixties with acute or convalescent COVID-19. The CDR3 loop is CASSWGGRSYEQYF. The CDR3 coding sequence is TGTGCCAGCAGCTGGGGCGGCCGTTCCTACGAGCAGTACTTC.